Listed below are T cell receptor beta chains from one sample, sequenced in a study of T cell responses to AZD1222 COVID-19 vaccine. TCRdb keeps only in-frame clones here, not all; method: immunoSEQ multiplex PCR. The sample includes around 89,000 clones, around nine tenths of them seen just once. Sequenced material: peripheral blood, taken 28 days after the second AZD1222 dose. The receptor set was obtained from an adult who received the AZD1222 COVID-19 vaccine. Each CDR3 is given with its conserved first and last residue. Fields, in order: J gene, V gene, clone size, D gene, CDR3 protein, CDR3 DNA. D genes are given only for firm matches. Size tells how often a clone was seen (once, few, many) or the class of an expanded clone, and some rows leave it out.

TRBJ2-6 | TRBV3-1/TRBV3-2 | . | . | CASSLGVRDSGANVLTF | TGTGCCAGCAGCCTCGGAGTCAGGGACTCTGGGGCCAACGTCCTGACTTTC
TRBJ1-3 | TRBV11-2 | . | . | CASSLKGNTIYF | TGTGCCAGCAGCTTAAAGGGAAACACCATATATTTT
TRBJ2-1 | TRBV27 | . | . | CASTPGRMGEQFF | TGTGCCAGCACTCCAGGCCGAATGGGTGAGCAGTTCTTC
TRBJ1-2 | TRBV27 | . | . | CASSLATTALGGYTF | TGTGCCAGCAGTTTAGCAACTACAGCCCTCGGGGGCTACACCTTC
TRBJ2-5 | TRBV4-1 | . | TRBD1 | CASSQGQGDQETQYF | TGCGCCAGCAGCCAAGGGCAGGGGGACCAAGAGACCCAGTACTTC
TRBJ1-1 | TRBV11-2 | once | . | CASSSSQGMGTEAFF | TGTGCCAGCAGCTCCAGTCAGGGGATGGGTACTGAAGCTTTCTTT
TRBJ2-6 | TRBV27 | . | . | CASSYLISGSGANVLTF | TGTGCCAGCAGTTACCTTATTAGTGGCTCTGGGGCCAACGTCCTGACTTTC
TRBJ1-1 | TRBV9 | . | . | CASSPTPYSYEAFF | TGTGCCAGCAGCCCAACGCCCTACAGCTATGAAGCTTTCTTT
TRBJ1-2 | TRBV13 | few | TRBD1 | CASSLGQGVDSYGYTF | TGTGCCAGCAGCTTGGGACAGGGGGTGGATAGCTATGGCTACACCTTC
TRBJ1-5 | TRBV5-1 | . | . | CASSLEGVSNQPQHF | TGCGCCAGCAGCTTGGAAGGGGTGAGCAATCAGCCCCAGCATTTT
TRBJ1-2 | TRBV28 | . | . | CASSFGQRMYGYTF | TGTGCCAGCAGTTTCGGGCAGAGGATGTATGGCTACACCTTC
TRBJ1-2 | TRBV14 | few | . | CASSPAGGPYGYTF | TGTGCCAGCAGCCCGGCGGGAGGGCCCTATGGCTACACCTTC
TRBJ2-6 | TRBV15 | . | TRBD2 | CATSRPWRGANSSGANVLTF | TGTGCCACCAGCAGACCATGGCGGGGGGCGAACTCATCTGGGGCCAACGTCCTGACTTTC
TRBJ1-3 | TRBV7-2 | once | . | CASSLGGTLTGNTIYF | TGTGCCAGCAGCTTAGGGGGGACGTTGACTGGAAACACCATATATTTT
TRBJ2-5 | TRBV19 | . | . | CASKGDVSGIQETQYF | TGTGCCAGTAAAGGGGACGTTTCGGGGATCCAAGAGACCCAGTACTTC
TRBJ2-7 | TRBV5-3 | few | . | CARSLVCHEQYF | TGTGCCAGAAGCTTGGTTTGCCACGAGCAGTACTTC
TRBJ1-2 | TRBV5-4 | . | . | CASSLWQGFGGYTF | TGTGCCAGCAGCTTGTGGCAGGGGTTTGGTGGCTACACCTTC
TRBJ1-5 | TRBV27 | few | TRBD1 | CASSLIGTGSNQPQHF | TGTGCCAGCAGTTTAATCGGGACAGGCAGCAATCAGCCCCAGCATTTT
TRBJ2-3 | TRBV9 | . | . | CASSELAGPGTDTQYF | TGTGCCAGCAGCGAATTGGCGGGGCCCGGCACAGATACGCAGTATTTT
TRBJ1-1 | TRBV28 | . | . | CASSLTRGLLNTEAFF | TGTGCCAGCAGTTTAACCAGGGGACTATTGAACACTGAAGCTTTCTTT
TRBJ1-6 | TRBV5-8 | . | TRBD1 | CASSLTTGPSPLHF | TGTGCCAGCAGCTTGACGACAGGGCCATCACCCCTCCACTTT
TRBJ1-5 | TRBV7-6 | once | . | CASSPRQGQPQHF | TGTGCCAGCAGCCCACGACAAGGTCAGCCCCAGCATTTT
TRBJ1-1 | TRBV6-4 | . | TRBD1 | CASSLTGSGDTEAFF | TGTGCCAGCAGCTTGACAGGGTCAGGGGACACTGAAGCTTTCTTT
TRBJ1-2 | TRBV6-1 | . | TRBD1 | CASSAVRDRGRNGYTF | TGTGCCAGCAGTGCGGTCAGGGACAGGGGAAGAAATGGCTACACCTTC
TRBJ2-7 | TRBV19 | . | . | CASSIGGGHLYEQYF | TGTGCCAGTAGTATAGGAGGGGGACACCTCTACGAGCAGTACTTC
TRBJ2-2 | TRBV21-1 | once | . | CASHLGGTGELFF | TGTGCCAGCCACCTAGGCGGCACCGGGGAGCTGTTTTTT
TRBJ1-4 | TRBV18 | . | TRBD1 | CASSGQANEKLFF | TGTGCCAGCTCGGGACAGGCTAATGAAAAACTGTTTTTT
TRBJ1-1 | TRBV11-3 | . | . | CASSPGQGNTEAFF | TGTGCCAGCAGTCCTGGTCAGGGGAACACTGAAGCTTTCTTT
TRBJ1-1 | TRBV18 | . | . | CASSPRTAQKTEAFF | TGTGCCAGCTCACCAAGGACAGCCCAGAAGACTGAAGCTTTCTTT
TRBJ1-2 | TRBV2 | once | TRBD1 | CASSGPPGQGNGYTF | TGTGCCAGCAGTGGCCCCCCGGGACAGGGGAATGGCTACACCTTC
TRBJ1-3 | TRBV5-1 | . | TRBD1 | CASSSMTGGPGNTIYF | TGCGCCAGCAGCTCTATGACAGGGGGTCCTGGAAACACCATATATTTT
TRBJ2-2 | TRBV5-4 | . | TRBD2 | CASSPGGGGAVAGELFF | TGTGCCAGCAGCCCCGGTGGCGGGGGGGCCGTCGCCGGGGAGCTGTTTTTT
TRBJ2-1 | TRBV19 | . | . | CASSATVYNEQFF | TGTGCCAGTAGTGCGACAGTTTACAATGAGCAGTTCTTC
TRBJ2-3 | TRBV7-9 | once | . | CASSSLPTAYTQYF | TGTGCCAGCAGCTCCCTACCCACTGCTTATACGCAGTATTTT
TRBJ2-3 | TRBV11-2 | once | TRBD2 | CASSFQLSGGAVDTQYF | TGTGCCAGCAGCTTCCAACTAAGCGGGGGGGCCGTAGATACGCAGTATTTT
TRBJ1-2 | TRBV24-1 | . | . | CATSDPTGTTIESNYGYTF | TGTGCCACCAGTGATCCCACCGGGACTACTATAGAGTCTAACTATGGCTACACCTTC
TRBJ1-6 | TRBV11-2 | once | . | CATRVRRAGGVNSPLHF | TGTGCCACCCGGGTTCGCCGGGCAGGTGGCGTAAATTCACCCCTCCACTTT
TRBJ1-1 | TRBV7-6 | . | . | CASSVGQRLMNTEAFF | TGTGCCAGCAGCGTCGGACAGAGACTCATGAACACTGAAGCTTTCTTT
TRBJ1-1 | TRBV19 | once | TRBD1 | CASSTTGVGTEAFF | TGTGCCAGTAGTACGACAGGGGTAGGTACTGAAGCTTTCTTT
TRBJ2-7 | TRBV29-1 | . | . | CSVGVRVGSEQYF | TGCAGCGTTGGGGTCCGGGTGGGGAGCGAGCAGTACTTC
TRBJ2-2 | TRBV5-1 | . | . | CASAVGDVSAGELFF | TGCGCCAGCGCCGTGGGGGATGTCTCAGCCGGGGAGCTGTTTTTT
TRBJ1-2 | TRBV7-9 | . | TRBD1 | CASRTGGEALDGYTF | TGTGCCAGCAGAACAGGGGGCGAGGCGCTAGACGGCTACACCTTC
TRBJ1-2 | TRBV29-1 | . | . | CSVEGSGYEGYTF | TGCAGCGTTGAGGGCAGTGGATATGAGGGCTACACCTTC
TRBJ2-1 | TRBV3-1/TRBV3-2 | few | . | CASSDVGDEQFF | TGTGCCAGCAGCGATGTTGGGGATGAGCAGTTCTTC
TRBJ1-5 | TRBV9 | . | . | CASSPARGNQPQHF | TGTGCCAGCAGCCCTGCAAGGGGCAATCAGCCCCAGCATTTT
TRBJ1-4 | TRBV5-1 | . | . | CASSKPGQGNEKLFF | TGCGCCAGCAGCAAACCGGGCCAGGGTAATGAAAAACTGTTTTTT
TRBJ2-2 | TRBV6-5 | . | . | CAARQGAFLSGELFF | TGTGCCGCCCGGCAGGGTGCGTTTCTTAGCGGGGAGCTGTTTTTT
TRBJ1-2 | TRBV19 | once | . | CASSYTGNYGYTF | TGTGCCAGTAGTTATACAGGGAACTATGGCTACACCTTC
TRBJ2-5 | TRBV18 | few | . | CASSPPSGRETQYF | TGTGCCAGCTCACCACCGTCAGGGCGGGAGACCCAGTACTTC
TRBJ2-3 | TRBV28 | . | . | CASSFSAAGGTDTQYF | TGTGCCAGCAGTTTCAGTGCGGCAGGGGGGACAGATACGCAGTATTTT
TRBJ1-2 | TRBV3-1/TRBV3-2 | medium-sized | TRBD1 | CASSPVTGGFYGYTF | TGTGCCAGCAGCCCAGTAACAGGGGGCTTCTATGGCTACACCTTC
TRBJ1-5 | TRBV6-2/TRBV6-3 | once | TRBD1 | CASSRGTGGFLDQPQHF | TGTGCCAGCAGCCGCGGGACAGGGGGCTTCTTAGATCAGCCCCAGCATTTT
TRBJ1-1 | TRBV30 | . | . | CAWSLTQRAFF | TGTGCCTGGAGTCTCACGCAGCGAGCTTTCTTT